These 10 T cell receptor beta chains were all obtained from the same sample, sequenced in a study of T cell responses to AZD1222 COVID-19 vaccine. The assay was immunoSEQ multiplex PCR, and TCRdb's table has in-frame clones only and misses some. Counted here are about 120,000 clones, 89% occurring once; the ten biggest clones make up about 1.6%. Sample: peripheral blood, taken on day 0 of AZD1222 vaccination. The receptors stem from an adult in good health.

The gene calls are TRBV2 and TRBJ1-3; unclear D gene. The ends were cut back, 2 bases at V and 4 bases at J, with 15 bases in the middle. The CDR3 has 16 residues. Germline V gene sequence: CDR1 SNHLY, CDR2 FYNNEI. The CDR3 loop is CASSEIDDLFGNTIYF. For the CDR3, the DNA is TGTGCCAGCAGTGAAATTGATGATCTATTCGGAAACACCATATATTTT.

This clone has a single count. The chain employs TRBV7-6 and TRBJ2-2, with a weak D call TRBD2 (5 bases). V shed 1 base and J shed 6 bases, with 12 bases lying between them. The CDR3 extends over 15 amino acids. Germline lookup yields CDR1 SGHVS and CDR2 FNYEAQ. CDR3 sequence: CASSLVALEAGELFF. The CDR3, as DNA: TGTGCCAGCAGCTTAGTCGCACTAGAGGCCGGGGAGCTGTTTTTT.

This rearrangement joins TRBV4-3 to TRBJ1-4; TRBD1 agrees at 9 bases. V lost 0 bases to trimming and J lost 5 bases; unmatched junction nucleotides: 1. CDR1 is LGHNA, CDR2 YSLEER, per germline. The CDR3 loop spans 15 amino acids. This CDR3 reads CASSQEGTGNEKLFF. In DNA form, the CDR3 reads TGCGCCAGCAGCCAAGAAGGGACAGGGAATGAAAAACTGTTTTTT.

The rearrangement uses TRBV21-1 and TRBJ2-3; TRBD2 is the table's D call, not checked against the DNA. TRBV21-1 is termed a pseudogene. CDR3 length equals 16 residues. The CDR3 nucleotides are TGTGCCAGCAGCCCTCGGACTATCGAGGCGCCAGATACGCAGTATTTT. It specifies CASSPRTIEAPDTQYF.

The count of this clone is one. This chain connects TRBV11-3 to TRBJ2-7; D perhaps matches TRBD2 (7 bases). The CDR3 spans 14 residues. The germline CDR1 and CDR2 sequences are SGHNT and YENEEA. V lost 5 bases and J lost 4, with 15 bases in between. DNA of the CDR3: TGTGCCAGCAGCCCCCTCGGGGGGCAATACGAGCAGTACTTC. Translating it yields CASSPLGGQYEQYF.

The rearrangement links TRBV11-1 to TRBJ2-7, with 9 bases matching TRBD1. CDR1 and CDR2 from the germline V gene are SGHAT and FQDESV (reference sequence). This CDR3 is built from 13 residues. V dropped 5 bases and J dropped 7; count of bases not matched to a gene: 6. The CDR3 bases are TGTGCCAGCAGCCCGGGACAGGGCGGAGAGCAGTACTTC. Translated: CASSPGQGGEQYF.

The rearrangement uses TRBV7-6 and TRBJ2-5; 12 bases agree with TRBD1. CDR3 length: 16 amino acids. Losses at the gene ends were 5 bases for V and 5 bases for J; bases not matched to a gene: 9. Germline V gives CDR1 SGHVS, CDR2 FNYEAQ. In DNA form, the CDR3 reads TGTGCCAGCAGCGGGGACAGGGGGCGGGTGTCCGAGACCCAGTACTTC. Its translation: CASSGDRGRVSETQYF.

The chain employs TRBV29-1 and TRBJ2-7, with a weak D call TRBD1 (6 bases). This CDR3 has 13 amino acids. The V end lost 4 bases, the J end lost 0 bases, and 10 bases lay between the germline ends. Germline CDR1 SQVTM, CDR2 ANQGSEA. CDR3 protein: CSVGGGNSYEQYF. The CDR3 coding sequence is TGCAGCGTTGGAGGGGGAAACTCCTACGAGCAGTACTTC.

The genes are TRBV6-5 and TRBJ2-1, with 8 bases aligning to TRBD2. In germline, CDR1 is MNHEY, CDR2 SVGAGI. V was pared by 2 bases and J by 6 bases, with 9 bases of the junction left unmatched. The CDR3 loop spans 16 amino acids. In DNA form, the CDR3 reads TGTGCCAGCAGTTACCCTCGGGTAGCGGGACTCAATGAGCAGTTCTTC. Encoded protein: CASSYPRVAGLNEQFF.

V is TRBV6-2 or TRBV6-3 and J is TRBJ2-3; tentative D call: TRBD2 (6 bases). CDR1 MNHEY and CDR2 SVGEGT come from the germline V gene. The CDR3 runs 15 residues. Trimming took off 6 bases at V and 3 bases at J, with 16 bases between the two ends. CDR3 amino acids: CASSRQRVLTDTQYF. The DNA of the CDR3 is TGTGCCAGCAGCCGTCAGCGGGTACTTACAGATACGCAGTATTTT.